These T cell receptor beta chains were read from a single sample in a study of post-analysis software for immune sequencing data. TCRdb redid the calling of the PCR reads with MiXCR, one entry per CDR3 protein. Altogether roughly 160,000 distinct CDR3 sequences are present, 36% being singletons, with the ten largest covering 28%. Here the sequenced sample was blood, taken after autologous hematopoietic stem cell transplantation. Receptors originate from a girl aged 10 to 17 with multiple sclerosis. Each CDR3 is given with its conserved first and last residue. The D gene is left open where the match is weak. Clone size is given for some rows only: seen once, a few or many times, or a class if the clone is expanded.

size,V,D,J,CDR3,DNA
NA,TRBV12-3/TRBV12-4,NA,TRBJ2-3,CASSVRTDAQYF,TGTGCCAGCAGTGTTAGGACAGATGCGCAGTATTTT
NA,TRBV7-2,NA,TRBJ1-2,CASSLASRYGYTF,TGTGCCAGCAGCTTAGCGAGCAGATATGGCTACACCTTC
NA,TRBV20-1,NA,TRBJ2-5,CSAGDGMGQQETQYF,TGCAGTGCTGGGGATGGGATGGGCCAACAAGAGACCCAGTACTTC
many,TRBV25-1,NA,TRBJ2-4,CASSDAGAKNIQYF,TGTGCCAGCAGTGACGCGGGGGCCAAAAACATTCAGTACTTC
NA,TRBV20-1,TRBD2,TRBJ2-7,CSARTSGGFYEQYF,TGCAGTGCTAGAACTAGCGGGGGGTTCTACGAGCAGTACTTC
few,TRBV6-5,NA,TRBJ2-3,CASSSRGENTDTQYF,TGTGCCAGCAGTTCCCGAGGAGAAAACACAGATACGCAGTATTTT
few,TRBV29-1,TRBD2,TRBJ2-7,CSVERSGSLEQYF,TGCAGCGTTGAACGTAGCGGGAGCCTCGAGCAGTACTTC
NA,TRBV9,NA,TRBJ2-7,CASSVAPLGEQYF,TGTGCCAGCAGCGTAGCCCCCCTGGGCGAGCAGTACTTC
few,TRBV29-1,TRBD2,TRBJ2-5,CSVRTSGRAVVWETQYF,TGCAGCGTTCGGACTAGCGGGAGGGCCGTGGTCTGGGAGACCCAGTACTTC
NA,TRBV28,NA,TRBJ1-1,CASSLARDWGTEAFF,TGTGCCAGCAGTTTAGCGCGGGACTGGGGGACTGAAGCTTTCTTT
NA,TRBV29-1,TRBD2,TRBJ2-1,CSVGEASGSLNEQFF,TGCAGCGTTGGGGAGGCTAGCGGGAGCCTCAATGAGCAGTTCTTC
NA,TRBV20-1,TRBD2,TRBJ2-1,CSARHSGSSYNEQFF,TGCAGTGCTAGACACAGCGGGAGCTCCTACAATGAGCAGTTCTTC
NA,TRBV6-6,TRBD2,TRBJ2-3,CASSSSGRDTQYF,TGTGCCAGCAGCTCTAGCGGGAGGGATACGCAGTATTTT
NA,TRBV7-3,TRBD2,TRBJ2-7,CASSLTRLAEYYEQYF,TGTGCCAGCAGCTTAACGCGGCTAGCGGAATACTACGAGCAGTACTTC
once,TRBV5-1,NA,TRBJ2-3,CASSTLAWDTQYF,TGCGCCAGCAGCACCCTAGCATGGGATACGCAGTATTTT
NA,TRBV20-1,NA,TRBJ1-1,CSARKGGGRGEAFF,TGCAGTGCTAGAAAGGGAGGGGGTAGAGGTGAAGCTTTCTTT
few,TRBV5-6,NA,TRBJ2-7,CASSVKTGTSYEQYF,TGTGCCAGCAGCGTGAAGACAGGTACTTCCTACGAGCAGTACTTC
NA,TRBV7-2,TRBD2,TRBJ2-5,CASSLGGSHETQYF,TGTGCCAGCAGCTTAGGCGGGAGTCATGAGACCCAGTACTTC
many,TRBV5-6,NA,TRBJ2-7,CASSLGGDSYEQYF,TGTGCCAGCAGCTTGGGAGGGGACTCCTACGAGCAGTACTTC
NA,TRBV29-1,NA,TRBJ2-7,CSVEGGRDIDSYEQYF,TGCAGCGTTGAAGGGGGTAGGGACATCGACTCCTACGAGCAGTACTTC
NA,TRBV25-1,NA,TRBJ2-3,CASSKDTQYF,TGTGCCAGCAGTAAGGATACGCAGTATTTT
few,TRBV9,NA,TRBJ1-6,CASSVAPDGGGSPLHF,TGTGCCAGCAGCGTAGCTCCGGACGGGGGAGGTTCACCCCTCCACTTT
NA,TRBV6-5,NA,TRBJ2-3,CASSQRPSTDTQYF,TGTGCCAGCTCCCAGCGGCCAAGCACAGATACGCAGTATTTT
NA,TRBV27,NA,TRBJ2-7,CAGSPRTVRSYEQYF,TGTGCCGGCAGTCCCCGGACGGTACGCTCCTACGAGCAGTACTTC
many,TRBV7-2,TRBD2,TRBJ2-1,CASSLDPVGLAGEDEQFF,TGTGCCAGCAGCTTAGATCCAGTGGGACTAGCGGGAGAAGATGAGCAGTTCTTC
NA,TRBV10-3,TRBD1,TRBJ2-2,CAISESWTGRGELFF,TGTGCCATCAGTGAGTCCTGGACAGGGCGCGGGGAGCTGTTTTTT